This T cell receptor beta chain was captured in a study of blood T cell repertoires in COVID-19. A single count supports this clone. The CDR3 extends over 13 amino acids. CDR1 is SGHTS and CDR2 is YDEGEE in the germline V gene. V lost 2 bases and J lost 5, with 11 bases in between. The assay was immunoSEQ multiplex PCR, and TCRdb's table has in-frame clones only and misses some. The repertoire holds 150,000 to 200,000 clones, with more than 65% as singletons. The sequencing sample was made of PBMCs or T cells enriched from blood (not recorded which). The gene calls are TRBV5-8 and TRBJ2-7; D unclear. This receptor was identified in a man aged 45-65 years who had recovered from COVID-19. The CDR3 nucleotides are TGTGCCAGCAGCTTCAAAAAGCTGGACGAGCAGTACTTC. Protein product: CASSFKKLDEQYF.